The next 11 T cell receptor beta chains were all read from a single sample in a study of identical twins. From the 5' RACE reads, TCRdb called clonotypes with MiXCR, one entry per CDR3 protein. This table has 420,000 or so distinct CDR3 sequences, around 18% appearing once. The specimen sequenced was naive T cells sorted from blood. These receptors all come from a man over 45 in good health.

The chain joins TRBV7-2 to TRBJ2-5; 12 nucleotides agree with TRBD2. Germline V lookup: CDR1 SGHTA, CDR2 FQGNSA. The V and J ends lost 4 bases and 1 base, in that order; junction bases with no gene match: 4. CDR3 length: 16 amino acids. CDR3 nucleotide sequence: TGTGCCAGCAGCTACGGGACTAGCGGGCTCCAAGAGACCCAGTACTTC. Encoded protein: CASSYGTSGLQETQYF.

This clonotype was observed at least ten times. The J gene is TRBJ1-1, the V gene TRBV20-1, with no clear D. V dropped 0 bases and J dropped 5 bases, with 13 bases sitting between them. The CDR3 is 14 residues long. Germline lookup yields CDR1 DFQATT and CDR2 SNEGSKA (reference sequence). CDR3 DNA sequence: TGCAGTGCTAGAGAGGGAGGCGGTGGAACTGAAGCTTTCTTT. It is translated as CSAREGGGGTEAFF.

The chain links TRBV5-3 to TRBJ2-1, with D possibly being TRBD1 or TRBD2 (6 bases each). TRBV5-3 is given ORF status, its function remaining uncertain. Trimming pared 1 base from V and 9 bases from J, leaving 11 bases between. The CDR3 runs 13 residues. The CDR3 spells CARSLSGGGEQFF. Written as DNA, the CDR3 is TGTGCCAGAAGCTTGAGTGGAGGGGGTGAGCAGTTCTTC.

This clonotype has at least ten counts. The chain is built from TRBV5-1 and TRBJ2-5; D is undetermined. Germline V gives CDR1 SGHRS, CDR2 YFSETQ. Trimming stripped 0 bases from V and 5 bases from J, with 14 bases between. This CDR3 is 15 amino acids long. CDR3 sequence reads: CASSLEPQRRETQYF. CDR3 sequence (DNA): TGCGCCAGCAGCTTGGAGCCCCAAAGGCGGGAGACCCAGTACTTC. The whole variable domain, filled in from reference TRBV5-1 and TRBJ2-5, reads KAGVTQTPRYLIKTRGQQVTLSCSPISGHRSVSWYQQTPGQGLQFLFEYFSETQRNKGNFPGRFSGRQFSNSRSEMNVSTLELGDSALYLCASSLEPQRRETQYFGPGTRLLVL.

In this sample, this clonotype turned up a few times. The V gene is TRBV18, the J gene TRBJ2-7; 7 bases line up with TRBD1. V dropped 8 bases and J dropped 1; count of bases not matched to a gene: 8. Germline V gene sequence: CDR1 KGHSH, CDR2 LQKENI. CDR3 length: 14 residues. CDR3 region: CASVGAGGSYEQYF. The CDR3 DNA is TGTGCCAGCGTAGGGGCAGGGGGATCCTACGAGCAGTACTTC.

This chain connects TRBV30 to TRBJ2-1; D not certain. This CDR3 comprises 13 residues. Germline lookup yields CDR1 GTSNPN and CDR2 SVGIG (reference sequence). Trimming cost V 4 bases and J 7 bases, with 14 bases left between them. The CDR3 is CAWNKAVANEQFF. In DNA, the CDR3 is TGTGCCTGGAATAAAGCTGTGGCGAATGAGCAGTTCTTC.

In this sample, this clonotype turned up a few times. The J gene is TRBJ1-2, the V gene TRBV5-5, with D tentatively TRBD1 (5 bases). V shed 3 bases and J shed 4 bases, with 13 bases lying between them. CDR3 length: 14 residues. Germline CDR1 is SGHKS and CDR2 is YYEKEE (reference sequence). CDR3 DNA: TGTGCCAGCAGCTGGGACCGGACGGGCTATGGCTACACCTTC. Encoded protein: CASSWDRTGYGYTF.

This clonotype was seen many times. This chain uses TRBV6-5 with TRBJ2-7; 7 positions match TRBD1. CDR1 is MNHEY, CDR2 SVGAGI, per germline. The V gene end was trimmed by 2 bases and the J gene end by 4 bases; junction bases not matched to a gene: 8. CDR3 length: 15 residues. This chain's CDR3 is CASSYNRGSLYEQYF. The CDR3 region has the DNA TGTGCCAGCAGTTACAACAGGGGTAGTTTGTACGAGCAGTACTTC.

This clonotype was counted a few times. This rearrangement joins TRBV6-5 to TRBJ2-1; 7 bases are a match to TRBD2. The CDR3 runs 16 residues. Germline V gene data show CDR1 as MNHEY and CDR2 as SVGAGI. V dropped 2 bases and J dropped 3; count of bases not matched to a gene: 7. CDR3 amino acids: CASSYESGGIYNEQFF. Written as DNA, the CDR3 is TGTGCCAGCAGTTACGAGTCGGGAGGCATCTACAATGAGCAGTTCTTC.

This clonotype was seen more than once but under ten times. The J gene is TRBJ2-7, the V gene TRBV15; D not certain. The germline V gene has CDR1 LNHNV and CDR2 YYDKDF (reference sequence). Trimming left V 0 bases short and J 2 bases short, with 11 bases between. The CDR3 extends over 15 amino acids. CDR3 nucleotides: TGTGCCACCAGCAGAGATTTGGCAAACACCTACGAGCAGTACTTC. As protein: CATSRDLANTYEQYF.

This clonotype was detected many times. This chain's CDR3 is CSARRSSGGTGELFF. DNA of the CDR3: TGCAGTGCTAGACGATCTAGCGGGGGGACCGGGGAGCTGTTTTTT. This sequence joins TRBV20-1 and TRBJ2-2; 11 bases map to TRBD2. CDR3 length equals 15 residues. Germline-derived CDR1 and CDR2 are DFQATT and SNEGSKA (reference sequence). With V trimmed by 2 bases and J by 5 bases, 4 bases remained unmatched.